This TCR beta chain originates from a study of blood T cells in healthy people across ages. General study points: CMV status of donors was unknown, possibly confounding expanded clonotype changes. When set beside aged donors, long-lived donors presented more naive CD4+ cells and higher diversity.

The germline V and J ends were trimmed by 5 bases and 5 bases, with 13 bases remaining between them. The length of the CDR3 is 14 residues. The draw of peripheral blood yielded ten milliliters from each donor. Researchers isolated at least 6 million PBMCs per sample. In the case of this clonotype: Its specificity is unknown.

Using a J-beta primer mix together with a sample-barcoded 5' primer, a second PCR was run for roughly 7 to 11 cycles. TCRdb itself ran the 5' RACE reads through MiXCR, one entry per CDR3 protein. The repertoire holds 1 million to 1.2 million distinct CDR3 sequences, around two fifths seen once, with roughly 14% in the top ten. The chain employs TRBV12-3 or TRBV12-4 and TRBJ1-5; D possibly corresponds to TRBD1 (6 bases). The specimen was blood. The receptor was derived from a man aged 18 to 30 in good health. CDR3 nucleotide sequence: TGTGCCAGCAGTACTCGTACAGGGCATCAGCCCCAGCATTTT. It specifies CASSTRTGHQPQHF.